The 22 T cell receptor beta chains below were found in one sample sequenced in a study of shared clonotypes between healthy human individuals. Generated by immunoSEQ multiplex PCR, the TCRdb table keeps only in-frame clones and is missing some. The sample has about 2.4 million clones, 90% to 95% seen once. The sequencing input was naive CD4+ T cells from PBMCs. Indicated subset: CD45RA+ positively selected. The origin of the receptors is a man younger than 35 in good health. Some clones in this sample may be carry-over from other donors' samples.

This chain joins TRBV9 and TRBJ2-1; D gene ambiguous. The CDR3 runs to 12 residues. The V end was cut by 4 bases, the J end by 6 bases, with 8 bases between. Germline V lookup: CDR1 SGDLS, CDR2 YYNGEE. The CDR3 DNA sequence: TGTGCCAGCAGCTTTCGAATCAATGAGCAGTTCTTC. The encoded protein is CASSFRINEQFF.

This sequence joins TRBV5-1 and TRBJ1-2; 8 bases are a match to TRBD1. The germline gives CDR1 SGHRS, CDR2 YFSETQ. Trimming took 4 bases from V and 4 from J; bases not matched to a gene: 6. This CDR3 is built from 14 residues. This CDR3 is CASSPTTGGYGYTF. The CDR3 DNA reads TGCGCCAGCAGCCCAACCACAGGGGGCTATGGCTACACCTTC.

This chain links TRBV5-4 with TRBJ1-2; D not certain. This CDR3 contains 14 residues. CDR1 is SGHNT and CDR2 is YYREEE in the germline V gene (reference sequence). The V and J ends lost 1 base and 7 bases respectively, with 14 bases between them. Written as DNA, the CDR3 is TGTGCCAGCAGCTTGTTTTCGTGGAGGGCTGGCTACACCTTC. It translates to CASSLFSWRAGYTF.

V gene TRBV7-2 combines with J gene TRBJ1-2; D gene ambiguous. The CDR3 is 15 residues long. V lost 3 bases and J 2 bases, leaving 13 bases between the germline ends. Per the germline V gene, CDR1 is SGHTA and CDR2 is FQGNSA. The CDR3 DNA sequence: TGTGCCAGCAGCTTGATGTCGACGGGGAACTATGGCTACACCTTC. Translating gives CASSLMSTGNYGYTF.

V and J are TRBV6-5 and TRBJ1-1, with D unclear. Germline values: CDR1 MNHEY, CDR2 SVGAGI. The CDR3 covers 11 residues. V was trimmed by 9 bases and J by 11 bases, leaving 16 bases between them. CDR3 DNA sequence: TGTGCCAGTCGGGAAGGGATAGACGCTTTCTTT. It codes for CASREGIDAFF.

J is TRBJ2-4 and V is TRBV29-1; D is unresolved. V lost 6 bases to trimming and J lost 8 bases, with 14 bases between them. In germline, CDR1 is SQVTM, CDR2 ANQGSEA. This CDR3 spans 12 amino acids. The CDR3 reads CSVKPLPHIQYF. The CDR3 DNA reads TGCAGCGTCAAGCCACTACCCCACATTCAGTACTTC.

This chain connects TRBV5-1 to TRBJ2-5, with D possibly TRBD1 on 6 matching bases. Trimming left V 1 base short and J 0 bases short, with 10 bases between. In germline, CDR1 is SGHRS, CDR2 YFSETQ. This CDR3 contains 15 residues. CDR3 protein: CASSLTGLNQETQYF. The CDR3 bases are TGCGCCAGCAGCTTGACAGGGCTGAACCAAGAGACCCAGTACTTC.

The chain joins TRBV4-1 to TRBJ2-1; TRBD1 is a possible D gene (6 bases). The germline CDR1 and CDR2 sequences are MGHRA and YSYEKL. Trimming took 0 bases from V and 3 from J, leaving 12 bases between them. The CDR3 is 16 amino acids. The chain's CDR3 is CASSQDNRAIYNEQFF. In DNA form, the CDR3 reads TGCGCCAGCAGCCAAGATAACAGGGCAATCTACAATGAGCAGTTCTTC.

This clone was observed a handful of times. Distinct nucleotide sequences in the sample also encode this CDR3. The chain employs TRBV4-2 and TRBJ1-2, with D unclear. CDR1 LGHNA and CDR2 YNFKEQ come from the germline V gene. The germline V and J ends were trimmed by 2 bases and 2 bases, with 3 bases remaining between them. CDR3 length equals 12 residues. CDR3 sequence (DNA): TGTGCCAGCAGCCAATCCAACTATGGCTACACCTTC. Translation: CASSQSNYGYTF.

CDR3 sequence (DNA): TGTGCCAGCAGCGAGACGGTAGGGCGGGCTCCCTACGAGCAGTACTTC. This codes for CASSETVGRAPYEQYF. The chain carries TRBV9 and TRBJ2-7, with D possibly TRBD2 on 5 matching bases. Germline-derived CDR1 and CDR2 are SGDLS and YYNGEE. The CDR3 is made up of 16 amino acids. V lost 3 bases, J lost 2 bases, and 18 bases lay in between.

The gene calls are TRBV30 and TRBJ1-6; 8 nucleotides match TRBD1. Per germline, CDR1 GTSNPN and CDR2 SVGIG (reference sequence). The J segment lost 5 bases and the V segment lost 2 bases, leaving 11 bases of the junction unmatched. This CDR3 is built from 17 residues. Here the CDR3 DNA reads TGTGCCTGGAGTCCACGGACAGGGTCTGGGGATAATTCACCCCTCCACTTT. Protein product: CAWSPRTGSGDNSPLHF.

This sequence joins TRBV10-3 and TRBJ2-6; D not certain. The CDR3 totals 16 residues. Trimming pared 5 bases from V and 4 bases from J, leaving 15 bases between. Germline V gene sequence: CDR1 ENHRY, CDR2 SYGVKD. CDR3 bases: TGTGCCATCAGTCGGGTGCCCAGCGAGGGGGCCAACGTCCTGACTTTC. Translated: CAISRVPSEGANVLTF.

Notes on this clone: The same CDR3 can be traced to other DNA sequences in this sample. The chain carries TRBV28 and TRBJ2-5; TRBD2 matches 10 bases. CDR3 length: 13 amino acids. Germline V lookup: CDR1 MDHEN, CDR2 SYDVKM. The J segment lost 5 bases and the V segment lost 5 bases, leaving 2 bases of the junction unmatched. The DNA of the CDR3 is TGTGCCAGCAGTAGCGGGAGGGAGGAGACCCAGTACTTC. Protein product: CASSSGREETQYF.

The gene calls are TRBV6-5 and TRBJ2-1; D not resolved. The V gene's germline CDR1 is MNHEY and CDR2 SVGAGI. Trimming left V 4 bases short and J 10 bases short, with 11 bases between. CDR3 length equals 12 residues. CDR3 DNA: TGTGCCAGCAGTTCCGGAACCCGGGAGCAGTTCTTC. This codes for CASSSGTREQFF.

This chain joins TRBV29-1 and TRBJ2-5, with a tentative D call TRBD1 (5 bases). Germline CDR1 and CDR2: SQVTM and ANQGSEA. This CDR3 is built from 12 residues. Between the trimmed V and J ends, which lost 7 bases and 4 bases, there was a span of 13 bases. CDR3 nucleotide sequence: TGCAGCGCCGCTCAGGGCGCAGAGACCCAGTACTTC. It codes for CSAAQGAETQYF.

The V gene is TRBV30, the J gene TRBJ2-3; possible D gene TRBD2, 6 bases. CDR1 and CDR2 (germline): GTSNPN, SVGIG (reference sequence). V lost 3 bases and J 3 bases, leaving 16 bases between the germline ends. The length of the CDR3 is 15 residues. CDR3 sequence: CAWSADGGWTDTQYF. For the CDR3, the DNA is TGTGCCTGGAGCGCGGACGGGGGATGGACAGATACGCAGTATTTT.

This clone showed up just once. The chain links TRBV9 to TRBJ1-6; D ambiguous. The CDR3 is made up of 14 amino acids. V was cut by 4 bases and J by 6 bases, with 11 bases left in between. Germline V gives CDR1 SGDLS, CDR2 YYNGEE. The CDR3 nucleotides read TGTGCCAGCAGCCCCCGGGGTCGTAATTCACCCCTCCACTTT. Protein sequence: CASSPRGRNSPLHF. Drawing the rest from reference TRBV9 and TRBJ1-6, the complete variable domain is DSGVTQTPKHLITATGQRVTLRCSPRSGDLSVYWYQQSLDQGLQFLIQYYNGEERAKGNILERFSAQQFPDLHSELNLSSLELGDSALYFCASSPRGRNSPLHFGNGTRLTVT.

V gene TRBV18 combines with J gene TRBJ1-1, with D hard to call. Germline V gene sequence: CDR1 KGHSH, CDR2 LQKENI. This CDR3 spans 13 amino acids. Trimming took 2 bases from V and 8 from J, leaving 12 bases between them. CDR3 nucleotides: TGTGCCAGCTCACCAGTCCCAACTATAGAAGCTTTCTTT. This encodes CASSPVPTIEAFF.

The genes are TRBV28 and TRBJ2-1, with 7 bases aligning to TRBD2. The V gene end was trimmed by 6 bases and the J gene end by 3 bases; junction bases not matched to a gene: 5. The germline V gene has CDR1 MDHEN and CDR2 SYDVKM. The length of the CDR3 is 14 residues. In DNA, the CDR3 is TGTGCCAGCAGCTACAGCGGGAACTACAATGAGCAGTTCTTC. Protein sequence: CASSYSGNYNEQFF.

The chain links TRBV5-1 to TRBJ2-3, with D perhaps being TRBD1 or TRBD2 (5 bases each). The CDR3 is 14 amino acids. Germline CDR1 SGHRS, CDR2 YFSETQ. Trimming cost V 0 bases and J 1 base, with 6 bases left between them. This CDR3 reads CASSLGDGTDTQYF. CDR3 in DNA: TGCGCCAGCAGCTTGGGGGACGGCACAGATACGCAGTATTTT.

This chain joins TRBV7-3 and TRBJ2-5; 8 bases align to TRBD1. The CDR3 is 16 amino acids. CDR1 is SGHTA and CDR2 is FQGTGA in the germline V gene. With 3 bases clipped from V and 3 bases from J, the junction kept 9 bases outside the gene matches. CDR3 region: CASSLGTGPGEETQYF. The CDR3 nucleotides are TGTGCCAGCAGCTTGGGGACAGGACCAGGAGAAGAGACCCAGTACTTC. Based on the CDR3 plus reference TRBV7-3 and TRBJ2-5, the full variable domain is GAGVSQTPSNKVTEKGKYVELRCDPISGHTALYWYRQSLGQGPEFLIYFQGTGAADDSGLPNDRFFAVRPEGSVSTLKIQRTERGDSAVYLCASSLGTGPGEETQYFGPGTRLLVL.

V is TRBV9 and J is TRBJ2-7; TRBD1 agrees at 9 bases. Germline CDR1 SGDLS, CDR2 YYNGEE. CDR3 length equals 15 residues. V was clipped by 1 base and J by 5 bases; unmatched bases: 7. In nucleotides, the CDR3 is TGTGCCAGCAGCGTACGGACAGGGGCTCTCGACGAGCAGTACTTC. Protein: CASSVRTGALDEQYF.